This is a list of T cell receptor beta chains from one sample in a study of blood T cell repertoires in COVID-19. Clones were read by immunoSEQ multiplex PCR, and TCRdb kept only the in-frame ones, dropping some. In the table there are under 500,000 clones, roughly nine tenths of which are singletons. Sequences were obtained from PBMCs or T cells enriched from blood (not recorded which). The receptors stem from a man aged 25-45 years who had recovered from COVID-19. The CDR3 runs from the conserved cysteine through the conserved F or W. Each record gives: J gene, V gene, clone size, D gene, CDR3 protein, CDR3 DNA. The D gene is left open where the match is weak. Where a row states a size, it is once, few, many or the class of an expanded clone; other rows omit it.

>TRBJ2-7|TRBV7-2|-|TRBD1
CASSLTGTGAYEQYF
TGTGCCAGCAGCCTCACCGGGACAGGGGCCTACGAGCAGTACTTC
>TRBJ2-1|TRBV19|-|TRBD2
CASSISVLAGRGSSYNEQFF
TGTGCCAGTAGTATTAGTGTACTAGCGGGGAGGGGGAGCTCCTACAATGAGCAGTTCTTC
>TRBJ2-7|TRBV6-6|-|TRBD1
CASSSRTGVYYEQYF
TGTGCCAGCAGTTCTAGGACAGGGGTTTACTACGAGCAGTACTTC
>TRBJ2-1|TRBV2|-|-
CASTSGLDEQFF
TGTGCCAGCACTTCGGGTTTGGATGAGCAGTTCTTC
>TRBJ1-5|TRBV21-1|-|-
CASSNQQLYTGRQPQHF
TGTGCCAGCAGCAACCAACAACTCTACACAGGGCGGCAGCCCCAGCATTTT
>TRBJ1-2|TRBV29-1|-|TRBD1
CSYGTGGYGYTF
TGCAGCTACGGGACAGGAGGTTATGGCTACACCTTC
>TRBJ1-2|TRBV7-8|once|-
CASCPTVSVPNYGYTF
TGTGCCAGCTGCCCCACAGTTAGCGTACCTAACTATGGCTACACCTTC
>TRBJ1-5|TRBV18|-|TRBD1
CASSPNRDRTNQPQHF
TGTGCCAGCTCACCTAATCGGGACAGGACTAATCAGCCCCAGCATTTT
>TRBJ1-1|TRBV30|-|-
CAWSVTGLNTEAFF
TGTGCCTGGAGTGTAACAGGGCTGAACACTGAAGCTTTCTTT
>TRBJ2-1|TRBV27|-|TRBD2
CASTFRASGLNEQFF
TGTGCCAGCACTTTTAGGGCTAGCGGGCTCAATGAGCAGTTCTTC
>TRBJ2-3|TRBV11-2|-|TRBD2
CASSLGAGGLDTQYF
TGTGCCAGCAGCTTAGGGGCGGGAGGCCTAGATACGCAGTATTTT
>TRBJ2-2|TRBV4-1|-|TRBD2
CASSRTGGPNTGELFF
TGCGCCAGCAGCCGGACGGGAGGGCCGAACACCGGGGAGCTGTTTTTT
>TRBJ1-2|TRBV7-8|-|TRBD1
CASSLDNRGYGYTF
TGTGCCAGCAGCTTAGATAACAGGGGGTATGGCTACACCTTC
>TRBJ2-6|TRBV24-1|-|TRBD1
CATSHPGQGLSGANVLTF
TGTGCCACCAGCCATCCGGGACAGGGACTCTCTGGGGCCAACGTCCTGACTTTC
>TRBJ2-1|TRBV10-1|-|-
CASREASYPDEQFF
TGCGCCAGCAGAGAGGCTAGTTACCCCGATGAGCAGTTCTTC
>TRBJ2-6|TRBV19|-|-
CASSKQGIQVTGANVLTF
TGTGCCAGTAGTAAACAGGGAATTCAGGTGACCGGGGCCAACGTCCTGACTTTC
>TRBJ2-1|TRBV6-5|-|-
CASKRGGYSYNEQFF
TGTGCCAGCAAAAGAGGGGGTTACTCCTACAATGAGCAGTTCTTC
>TRBJ2-1|TRBV7-9|-|-
CASSLGTAGVEQFF
TGTGCCAGCAGCTTAGGGACCGCAGGGGTTGAGCAGTTCTTC
>TRBJ2-1|TRBV28|-|TRBD2
CASSLSRQLAESNEQFF
TGTGCCAGCAGTTTATCTCGGCAACTAGCGGAAAGCAATGAGCAGTTCTTC
>TRBJ1-1|TRBV4-1|-|-
CASSRGVTGMNTEAFF
TGCGCCAGCAGCCGGGGGGTCACCGGGATGAACACTGAAGCTTTCTTT
>TRBJ2-5|TRBV19|-|TRBD1
CASSKGQGRETQYF
TGTGCCAGTAGTAAGGGACAGGGTCGAGAGACCCAGTACTTC
>TRBJ1-3|TRBV13|-|-
CASSLGEGRGNTIYF
TGTGCCAGCAGCTTAGGGGAGGGGCGGGGAAACACCATATATTTT
>TRBJ2-2|TRBV4-1|-|TRBD2
CASSLGLAGVAGELFF
TGCGCCAGCAGCCTAGGACTAGCGGGAGTGGCCGGGGAGCTGTTTTTT
>TRBJ1-5|TRBV28|-|-
CASCPGAESQHF
TGTGCCAGCTGCCCAGGGGCCGAGTCCCAGCATTTT
>TRBJ2-3|TRBV24-1|-|TRBD2
CATSELSGSTDTQYF
TGTGCCACCAGTGAACTTAGCGGGAGCACAGATACGCAGTATTTT
>TRBJ1-3|TRBV4-1|once|-
CASSLTAYGQGNTIYF
TGCGCCAGCAGCCTGACAGCATACGGTCAGGGAAACACCATATATTTT
>TRBJ1-2|TRBV5-1|-|-
CASSLAIGEGDYGYTF
TGCGCCAGCAGCTTGGCCATCGGCGAAGGGGACTATGGCTACACCTTC
>TRBJ2-2|TRBV5-1|-|TRBD2
CASSPLASGELFF
TGCGCCAGCAGCCCACTAGCGTCCGGGGAGCTGTTTTTT
>TRBJ2-7|TRBV7-9|-|-
CASSSGSSPEQYF
TGTGCCAGCAGCTCTGGGAGCTCTCCAGAGCAGTACTTC
>TRBJ2-6|TRBV28|-|-
CASLGPKSGANVLTF
TGTGCCAGCTTGGGGCCGAAATCTGGGGCCAACGTCCTGACTTTC
>TRBJ2-5|TRBV11-2|-|TRBD2
CASSPRAGRGETQYF
TGTGCCAGCAGCCCAAGGGCGGGGCGGGGGGAGACCCAGTACTTC
>TRBJ2-7|TRBV18|once|-
CASSPGAGRDEQYF
TGTGCCAGCTCACCAGGCGCGGGGCGTGACGAGCAGTACTTC
>TRBJ1-1|TRBV27|-|TRBD1
CASSSWTGNTEAFF
TGTGCCAGCAGTTCATGGACAGGGAACACTGAAGCTTTCTTT
>TRBJ2-4|TRBV7-9|-|-
CASSSSASWYIQYF
TGTGCCAGCAGCTCTAGTGCCTCTTGGTACATTCAGTACTTC
>TRBJ2-1|TRBV5-1|-|-
CASSAGQLSYNEQFF
TGCGCCAGCAGCGCCGGACAGCTCTCCTACAATGAGCAGTTCTTC
>TRBJ1-5|TRBV19|-|-
CASSRSGGAVPQHF
TGTGCCAGTAGTCGTTCGGGGGGGGCAGTGCCCCAGCATTTT
>TRBJ2-7|TRBV19|-|TRBD2
CASGLAGDTSEQYF
TGTGCCAGTGGACTAGCGGGAGACACTTCCGAGCAGTACTTC
>TRBJ2-7|TRBV19|-|TRBD1
CASSISGTGYPYEQYF
TGTGCCAGTAGTATTTCAGGGACAGGATACCCCTACGAGCAGTACTTC
>TRBJ1-5|TRBV4-2|-|-
CASSQEEYLRGNQPQHF
TGTGCCAGCAGCCAAGAGGAGTATCTTAGGGGTAATCAGCCCCAGCATTTT
>TRBJ2-1|TRBV28|-|-
CASSPTGAGVYNEQFF
TGTGCCAGCAGTCCGACAGGGGCGGGGGTATACAATGAGCAGTTCTTC
>TRBJ2-2|TRBV19|-|TRBD2
CASSTNGGRTTGELFF
TGTGCCAGTAGTACCAACGGGGGGAGGACCACCGGGGAGCTGTTTTTT
>TRBJ1-4|TRBV18|-|-
CASSRATAIATNEKLFF
TGTGCCAGCTCACGGGCGACAGCTATTGCAACTAATGAAAAACTGTTTTTT
>TRBJ2-3|TRBV24-1|-|TRBD1
CATGDSRRDTQYF
TGTGCCACGGGGGACAGCCGGAGGGATACGCAGTATTTT
>TRBJ2-5|TRBV24-1|once|-
CATSDFPRTGQETQYF
TGTGCCACCAGTGATTTCCCTAGGACGGGACAAGAGACCCAGTACTTC
>TRBJ2-7|TRBV15|-|-
CATSRDRQGHEQYF
TGTGCCACCAGCAGAGATAGGCAGGGCCACGAGCAGTACTTC
>TRBJ1-1|TRBV11-2|-|-
CASSLVRGNEAFF
TGTGCCAGCAGCTTAGTTCGGGGTAACGAAGCTTTCTTT
>TRBJ2-1|TRBV5-1|-|-
CASSLQGYNEQFF
TGCGCCAGCAGCTTGCAGGGTTACAATGAGCAGTTCTTC
>TRBJ2-1|TRBV7-9|-|-
CASSPGTSTSYNEQFF
TGTGCCAGCAGCCCCGGAACTAGTACCTCCTACAATGAGCAGTTCTTC
>TRBJ2-6|TRBV18|-|-
CASSPSQAFLVVGANVLTF
TGTGCCAGCTCACCAAGCCAGGCCTTTCTCGTAGTGGGGGCCAACGTCCTGACTTTC
>TRBJ1-1|TRBV11-2|-|-
CASSLEGPSGTEAFF
TGTGCCAGCAGCTTAGAGGGCCCCTCGGGGACTGAAGCTTTCTTT
>TRBJ1-2|TRBV4-1|-|TRBD1
CASSQWDRANYGYTF
TGCGCCAGCAGCCAATGGGACAGAGCTAACTATGGCTACACCTTC
>TRBJ2-1|TRBV11-2|once|-
CASSPGLDNEQFF
TGTGCCAGCAGCCCGGGACTCGACAATGAGCAGTTCTTC
>TRBJ2-3|TRBV22-1|-|-
CPGSAVPGLAGGPPDTQYF
TGTCCTGGGAGCGCCGTCCCGGGACTAGCGGGAGGCCCCCCGGATACGCAGTATTTT
>TRBJ2-5|TRBV29-1|-|TRBD1
CSVDPSTGETQYF
TGCAGCGTTGATCCATCGACAGGGGAGACCCAGTACTTC
>TRBJ1-5|TRBV9|-|TRBD1
CASSLTGGRQPQHF
TGTGCCAGCAGCTTAACAGGGGGCCGTCAGCCCCAGCATTTT